This T cell receptor beta chain was obtained from a study of T-cell memory formation after mild COVID-19. Findings and limits, study-wide: The study found balanced CD4/CD8 in clones contracting day 15 to 85 and a CD4+ lean in later expanders.

TCRdb re-derived calls from the 5' RACE reads in MiXCR, one entry per CDR3 protein. The sample records 95,000 to 110,000 distinct CDR3 sequences, 13% to 15% being singletons. As for this clonotype: The antigen is undetermined.

J lost 8 bases, V lost 5 bases, and 9 bases had no gene match. The germline CDR1 and CDR2 sequences are DFQATT and SNEGSKA (reference sequence). The CDR3 runs 13 residues. The TCR sequence derives from a man between 18 and 35 years old who had mild COVID-19 (a few samples of this study predate the infection). Cell type and time point are not known. Sequencing was carried out using PBMCs or a T cell subset sorted from them (not recorded which). The chain joins TRBV20-1 to TRBJ2-7, with 10 bases identical to TRBD1. CDR3 sequence: CSAWGGQGPQQYF. CDR3 in DNA: TGCAGTGCTTGGGGGGGACAGGGGCCCCAGCAGTACTTC.